This T cell receptor beta chain was recovered during a study of beta chain features in type 1 diabetes. Study-level information: When patients were set against healthy donors, age, gender and cell yields were similar.

Concerning this clone itself: The antigen is undetermined.

Study outcomes and limitations: Among patients with Type 1 diabetes, TCRB CDR3s were moderately but significantly shorter in every one of the four CD4+ subsets. More deletions and fewer insertions at VDJ junctions were found in patients with type 1 diabetes. A closer apparent resemblance between naive, central memory and Treg TCRB repertoires was seen in patients than in healthy donors.

TCRB transcripts that were expressed got sequenced, as all of the isolated RNA had been reverse transcribed. The protocol was immunoSEQ multiplex PCR, while the TCRdb copy is restricted to in-frame clones and leaves out a portion. This sample carries more than 120,000 clones, about 9.4% of them seen once, and the ten largest clones take around 1.4%. Germline CDR1 reads KGHSH; CDR2 reads LQKENI. The CDR3 loop spans 13 amino acids. Between the trimmed V and J ends, which lost 2 bases and 5 bases, there was a span of 9 bases. This chain links TRBV18 with TRBJ2-5; possibly TRBD1 for D (6 bases). The source is a young man in good health. What was sequenced was naive CD4+ T cells from blood. CDR3 sequence: CASSPSRGETQYF. For the CDR3, the DNA is TGTGCCAGCTCACCATCAAGGGGGGAGACCCAGTACTTC.